These 28 T cell receptor beta chains were all obtained from the same sample, sequenced in a study of T cells after posttransplantation cyclophosphamide. The naive gate required viable CD3+CD4+ or CD3+CD8+ cells with CCR7+CD45RA+CD45RO-CD95-CD27+CD28+ phenotype. Measured with immunoSEQ multiplex PCR; TCRdb has only the in-frame clones, and not every one. Here the sample spans some 33,000 clones, around nine tenths being singletons. Sequenced material: naive CD4+ T cells sorted from blood. All receptors come from a man younger than 40 in good health and a related stem cell transplant donor.

The DNA for the CDR3 is TGTGCCAGCAGCGGGTGGCGGGGGGCTACAGATACGCAGTATTTT. This codes for CASSGWRGATDTQYF. V gene TRBV5-8 combines with J gene TRBJ2-3, with 8 bases fitting TRBD2. The V and J ends lost 4 bases and 3 bases, in that order; junction bases with no gene match: 7. The CDR3 runs to 15 residues. The germline V gene has CDR1 SGHTS and CDR2 YDEGEE.

The gene calls are TRBV7-2 and TRBJ1-5; 12 bases fit TRBD1. The J segment lost 0 bases and the V segment lost 1 base, leaving 7 bases of the junction unmatched. CDR1 is SGHTA, CDR2 FQGNSA, per germline. The CDR3 is made up of 19 amino acids. CDR3 in DNA: TGTGCCAGCAGCTTAGGGGACAGGGGGCTCGATTATAGCAATCAGCCCCAGCATTTT. Translated: CASSLGDRGLDYSNQPQHF.

The chain is built from TRBV5-5 and TRBJ2-2; maybe TRBD2 (6 bases). Germline loops: CDR1 SGHKS, CDR2 YYEKEE (reference sequence). V was cut by 0 bases and J by 4 bases, with 13 bases left in between. The CDR3 is made up of 16 amino acids. CDR3 sequence (DNA): TGTGCCAGCAGCTTGGAACCGGGGGTTCGCACCGGGGAGCTGTTTTTT. Its protein is CASSLEPGVRTGELFF.

The chain is built from TRBV10-2 and TRBJ1-5; 7 bases are a match to TRBD1. The CDR3 runs to 16 residues. Losses at the gene ends were 10 bases for V and 11 bases for J; bases not matched to a gene: 23. CDR1 and CDR2 from the germline V gene are WSHSY and SAAADI. The CDR3 reads CAILILTGRSPGAQHF. In nucleotides, the CDR3 is TGCGCCATCCTTATTTTGACAGGGCGATCCCCAGGGGCCCAGCATTTT.

This sequence joins TRBV14 and TRBJ2-7; no firm D call. CDR1 and CDR2 (germline): SGHDN, FVKESK. V was trimmed by 1 base and J by 2 bases, leaving 6 bases between them. This CDR3 has 13 residues. The CDR3 is CASSQVSTYEQYF. CDR3 nucleotide sequence: TGTGCCAGCAGCCAAGTCAGTACCTACGAGCAGTACTTC.

V and J are TRBV18 and TRBJ1-5; TRBD1 matches 7 bases. From germline, CDR1 is KGHSH and CDR2 LQKENI. The CDR3 totals 17 residues. Germline trimming cut 0 bases from V and 0 bases from J; bases unmatched to any gene: 5. CDR3 sequence: CASSPPNTGVSNQPQHF. CDR3 in DNA: TGTGCCAGCTCACCACCGAACACAGGGGTTAGCAATCAGCCCCAGCATTTT.

This chain links TRBV11-3 with TRBJ1-1, with D perhaps matching TRBD1 (6 bases). The V and J ends lost 4 bases and 6 bases respectively, with 15 bases between them. This CDR3 contains 14 residues. The germline V gene has CDR1 SGHNT and CDR2 YENEEA. For the CDR3, the DNA is TGTGCCAGCAGCTCAACAGGGTACGGGTCTGAAGCTTTCTTT. This sequence encodes CASSSTGYGSEAFF. The whole variable domain, remainder taken from reference TRBV11-3 and TRBJ1-1, is EAGVVQSPRYKIIEKKQPVAFWCNPISGHNTLYWYLQNLGQGPELLIRYENEEAVDDSQLPKDRFSAERLKGVDSTLKIQPAELGDSAVYLCASSSTGYGSEAFFGQGTRLTVV.

The rearrangement links TRBV29-1 to TRBJ1-1, with D hard to call. Deletions cut 7 bases from V and 0 bases from J, with 9 bases between. This CDR3 has 12 amino acids. Germline V gene lookup returns CDR1 SQVTM and CDR2 ANQGSEA. The CDR3 loop reads CSGLFMNTEAFF. In nucleotides, the CDR3 is TGCAGCGGACTTTTTATGAACACTGAAGCTTTCTTT.

The chain uses TRBV2 and TRBJ2-5; D possibly corresponds to TRBD1 (5 bases). The DNA end favors TRBJ2-7, so the J call may be wrong. This CDR3 region has 15 residues. The germline gives CDR1 SNHLY, CDR2 FYNNEI. CDR3: CASSEEMGGHYEQYF. The CDR3 bases are TGTGCCAGCAGTGAAGAGATGGGCGGACACTACGAGCAGTACTTC.

This clone has just one count. The V call is TRBV29-1, the J call TRBJ1-2; 8 bases fit TRBD1. The CDR3 consists of 13 residues. V shed 7 bases and J 4 bases; nucleotides not matched to a gene: 8. The germline V gene has CDR1 SQVTM and CDR2 ANQGSEA. CDR3 in amino acids: CSGSTGVGYGYTF. The CDR3 coding sequence is TGCAGCGGGTCGACAGGGGTAGGCTATGGCTACACCTTC.

This chain joins TRBV19 and TRBJ2-1; 8 bases are shared with TRBD1. Trimming at V came to 1 base and at J to 10 bases, leaving 6 bases not matched to a gene. CDR1 is LNHDA, CDR2 SQIVND, per germline (reference sequence). The CDR3 has 14 amino acids. CDR3 sequence (DNA): TGTGCCAGTAGTATAGTGGGACAGGCCTCCGAGCAGTTCTTC. This codes for CASSIVGQASEQFF.

This clone was seen only once. The chain employs TRBV19 and TRBJ2-3; no firm D call. The ends were cut back, 5 bases at V and 1 base at J, with 4 bases in the middle. Germline V gives CDR1 LNHDA, CDR2 SQIVND (reference sequence). The CDR3 runs 12 residues. As DNA, the CDR3 is TGTGCCAGTAGTCGTCGCACAGATACGCAGTATTTT. Amino acids: CASSRRTDTQYF.

The CDR3 loop is CASSRNLNTEAFF. CDR3 nucleotides: TGTGCCAGCAGTCGTAACTTGAACACTGAAGCTTTCTTT. This chain uses TRBV6-5 with TRBJ1-1; no definite D call. V was pared by 5 bases and J by 0 bases, with 7 bases between. The CDR3 has 13 residues. Germline V lookup: CDR1 MNHEY, CDR2 SVGAGI.

The V and J genes are TRBV2 and TRBJ1-1; 8 bases fit TRBD1. Trimming removed 7 bases from V and 3 bases from J; junction bases left unmatched: 4. The CDR3 spans 13 residues. Germline V gives CDR1 SNHLY, CDR2 FYNNEI. As DNA, the CDR3 is TGTGCCAGCACAAAGGACAGGGACACTGAAGCTTTCTTT. Encoded protein: CASTKDRDTEAFF.

V and J are TRBV20-1 and TRBJ1-2, with D tentatively TRBD1 (6 bases). This CDR3 has 11 amino acids. CDR1 and CDR2 (germline): DFQATT, SNEGSKA (reference sequence). Trimming stripped 3 bases from V and 12 bases from J, with 14 bases between. The CDR3 loop reads CSASLQGIHTF. The CDR3 DNA reads as TGCAGTGCTAGCCTACAGGGCATTCACACCTTC.

This rearrangement joins TRBV6-5 to TRBJ1-6; perhaps TRBD1 as D (6 bases). Germline V gene data show CDR1 as MNHEY and CDR2 as SVGAGI. This CDR3 is built from 14 residues. Trimming shortened V by 4 bases and J by 5 bases, and 9 bases separated the two germline ends. The CDR3 loop reads CASSSRDNNSPLHF. Here the CDR3 DNA reads TGTGCCAGCAGTTCCCGGGACAATAATTCACCCCTCCACTTT.

The CDR3, as DNA: TGCGCCAGCAGCCTAACGGCGGGGCCCCAAGAGACCCAGTACTTC. This translates into CASSLTAGPQETQYF. This chain uses TRBV4-1 with TRBJ2-5; D possibly corresponds to TRBD2 (6 bases). CDR3 length equals 15 residues. V was cut by 4 bases and J by 1 base, with 13 bases left in between. CDR1 is MGHRA, CDR2 YSYEKL, per germline.

The rearrangement links TRBV14 to TRBJ1-1; D uncertain. The V end was cut by 1 base, the J end by 10 bases, with 16 bases between. The germline V gene encodes CDR1 SGHDN and CDR2 FVKESK. The CDR3 consists of 14 residues. The CDR3 sequence is CASSQALIAPVAFF. As DNA, the CDR3 is TGTGCCAGCAGCCAAGCCCTTATCGCTCCGGTAGCTTTCTTT.

The chain couples TRBV9 to TRBJ2-5; D is ambiguous. Germline CDR1 SGDLS, CDR2 YYNGEE. Between the trimmed V and J ends, which lost 0 bases and 2 bases, there was a span of 8 bases. The CDR3 consists of 14 residues. CDR3 amino acids: CASSVVPSQETQYF. The CDR3 DNA follows: TGTGCCAGCAGCGTAGTTCCCAGTCAAGAGACCCAGTACTTC.

This rearrangement joins TRBV5-1 to TRBJ1-2; D unclear. This CDR3 region has 17 residues. Trimming took off 5 bases at V and 8 bases at J, with 28 bases between the two ends. Germline V gene sequence: CDR1 SGHRS, CDR2 YFSETQ. CDR3 coding DNA: TGCGCCAGCAGGTCCTACTCCGTGGACGACGTCGGAGGAGGCTACACCTTC. This codes for CASRSYSVDDVGGGYTF. The variable domain in full, completed from reference TRBV5-1 and TRBJ1-2, reads KAGVTQTPRYLIKTRGQQVTLSCSPISGHRSVSWYQQTPGQGLQFLFEYFSETQRNKGNFPGRFSGRQFSNSRSEMNVSTLELGDSALYLCASRSYSVDDVGGGYTFGSGTRLTVV.

V is TRBV19 and J is TRBJ1-1; D call uncertain. The length of the CDR3 is 13 residues. V was cut by 1 base and J by 3 bases, with 6 bases left in between. The germline V gene encodes CDR1 LNHDA and CDR2 SQIVND (reference sequence). CDR3 sequence reads: CASSIARDTEAFF. The CDR3 coding sequence is TGTGCCAGTAGTATAGCCCGTGACACTGAAGCTTTCTTT. Full variable domain (missing parts from reference TRBV19 and TRBJ1-1): DGGITQSPKYLFRKEGQNVTLSCEQNLNHDAMYWYRQDPGQGLRLIYYSQIVNDFQKGDIAEGYSVSREKKESFPLTVTSAQKNPTAFYLCASSIARDTEAFFGQGTRLTVV.

This clone was observed a few times. V and J are TRBV19 and TRBJ1-5, with 7 bases matching TRBD1. With 4 bases clipped from V and 0 bases from J, the junction kept 6 bases outside the gene matches. This CDR3 has 16 residues. Germline V CDR1 and CDR2: LNHDA, SQIVND (reference sequence). The CDR3 coding sequence is TGTGCCAGTAGTAACCCGGGACAGCATAGCAATCAGCCCCAGCATTTT. As protein: CASSNPGQHSNQPQHF.

This rearrangement joins TRBV5-7 to TRBJ2-7; maybe TRBD2 (5 bases). TRBV5-7 carries the ORF label, with uncertain function. The CDR3 is 13 residues long. V was pared by 4 bases and J by 3 bases, with 11 bases between. CDR3 sequence reads: CASSPDGIYEQYF. CDR3 nucleotide sequence: TGTGCCAGCAGCCCAGACGGGATCTACGAGCAGTACTTC.

This clone was counted a single time. The gene calls are TRBV7-2 and TRBJ2-7; 8 nucleotides agree with TRBD1. The CDR3 has 19 amino acids. Germline V CDR1 and CDR2: SGHTA, FQGNSA. The junction had 14 bases not matched to a gene; V was cut back by 0 bases and J by 1 base. This chain's CDR3 is CASSLAPNPDRGRSYEQYF. DNA of the CDR3: TGTGCCAGCAGCTTAGCGCCGAACCCCGACAGGGGAAGATCCTACGAGCAGTACTTC.

The V call is TRBV10-3, the J call TRBJ1-6; weak D call: TRBD1 (5 bases). CDR1 is ENHRY, CDR2 SYGVKD, per germline. The CDR3 totals 14 residues. The germline V and J ends were trimmed by 1 base and 10 bases, with 11 bases remaining between them. CDR3 amino acids: CAISEYDSGSPLHF. In DNA form, the CDR3 reads TGTGCCATCAGTGAGTATGACAGTGGCTCACCCCTCCACTTT.

V and J are TRBV7-9 and TRBJ2-2, with TRBD1 matching over 7 bases. V lost 6 bases to trimming and J lost 6 bases; unmatched junction nucleotides: 7. The CDR3 contains 14 residues. Germline-derived CDR1 and CDR2 are SEHNR and FQNEAQ (reference sequence). CDR3 sequence reads: CASRPTGSAGELFF. The CDR3 nucleotides read TGTGCCAGCAGACCGACAGGGTCGGCCGGGGAGCTGTTTTTT.

The chain links TRBV19 to TRBJ1-2; the match to TRBD1 covers 8 bases. The V segment lost 7 bases and the J segment 8 bases; nucleotides outside the gene matches: 15. The CDR3 has 15 amino acids. Looked up from germline, CDR1 is LNHDA and CDR2 is SQIVND (reference sequence). This chain's CDR3 is CASNAGGRGAEGYTF. The CDR3 DNA sequence: TGTGCCAGTAACGCAGGGGGCAGGGGGGCGGAAGGCTACACCTTC. Full variable domain (missing parts from reference TRBV19 and TRBJ1-2): DGGITQSPKYLFRKEGQNVTLSCEQNLNHDAMYWYRQDPGQGLRLIYYSQIVNDFQKGDIAEGYSVSREKKESFPLTVTSAQKNPTAFYLCASNAGGRGAEGYTFGSGTRLTVV.

The chain employs TRBV10-2 and TRBJ1-5; D is uncertain. The CDR3 is 13 amino acids. The V gene lost 4 bases and the J gene lost 3 bases, with 7 bases spanning the gap. Germline V CDR1 and CDR2: WSHSY, SAAADI. The CDR3 protein is CASSGQSNQPQHF. The CDR3 bases are TGCGCCAGCAGTGGGCAGTCCAATCAGCCCCAGCATTTT.